The present TCR beta chain was sequenced within a study of blood T cell repertoires in COVID-19. For this clone: This sample also contains other DNA sequences that code for the same CDR3.

This table comes from immunoSEQ multiplex PCR, and its TCRdb copy is limited to in-frame clones, with some not included. There are around 150,000 clones in the sample; approximately 82% occur only once, and 6.5% to 9% lies in the top ten. Germline CDR1 is LGHDT and CDR2 is YNNKEL (reference sequence). Trimming shortened V by 4 bases and J by 4 bases, and 10 bases separated the two germline ends. The CDR3 runs 13 residues. The chain recombines TRBV3-1 (or the pseudogene TRBV3-2) with TRBJ1-2, with D perhaps TRBD1 (5 bases). The specimen was peripheral blood. The source is a woman aged 45 to 65 in a cohort sampled during active or convalescent COVID-19. CDR3 in amino acids: CASSPDRVYGYTF. The CDR3, as DNA: TGTGCCAGCAGCCCCGACAGAGTCTATGGCTACACCTTC.